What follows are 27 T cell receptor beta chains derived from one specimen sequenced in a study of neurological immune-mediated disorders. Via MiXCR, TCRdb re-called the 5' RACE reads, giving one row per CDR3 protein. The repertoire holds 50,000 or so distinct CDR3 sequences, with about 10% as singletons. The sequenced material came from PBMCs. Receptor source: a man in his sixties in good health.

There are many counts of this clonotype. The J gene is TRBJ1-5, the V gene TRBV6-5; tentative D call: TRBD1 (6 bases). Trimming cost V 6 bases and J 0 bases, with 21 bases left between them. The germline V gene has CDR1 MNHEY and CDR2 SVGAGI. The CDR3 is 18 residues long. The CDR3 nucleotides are TGTGCCAGCAGCCCGGACAGCAAAAGGGGTTATAGCAATCAGCCCCAGCATTTT. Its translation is CASSPDSKRGYSNQPQHF.

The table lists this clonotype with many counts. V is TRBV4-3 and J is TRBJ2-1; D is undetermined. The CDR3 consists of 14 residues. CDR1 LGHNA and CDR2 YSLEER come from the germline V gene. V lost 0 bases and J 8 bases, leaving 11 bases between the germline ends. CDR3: CASSQERSNDEQFF. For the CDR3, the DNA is TGCGCCAGCAGCCAAGAGAGGTCCAACGATGAGCAGTTCTTC.

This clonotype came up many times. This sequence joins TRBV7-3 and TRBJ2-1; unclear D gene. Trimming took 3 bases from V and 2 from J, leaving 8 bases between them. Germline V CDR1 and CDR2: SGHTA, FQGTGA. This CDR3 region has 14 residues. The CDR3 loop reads CASSLDGTYNEQFF. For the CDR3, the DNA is TGTGCCAGCAGCTTGGATGGAACCTACAATGAGCAGTTCTTC.

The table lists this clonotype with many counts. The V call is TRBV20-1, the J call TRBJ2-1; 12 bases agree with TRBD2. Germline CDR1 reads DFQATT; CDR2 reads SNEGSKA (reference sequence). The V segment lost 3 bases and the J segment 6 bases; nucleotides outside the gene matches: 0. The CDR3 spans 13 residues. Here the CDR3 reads CSARTSGGNEQFF. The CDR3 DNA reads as TGCAGTGCTAGGACTAGCGGGGGCAATGAGCAGTTCTTC.

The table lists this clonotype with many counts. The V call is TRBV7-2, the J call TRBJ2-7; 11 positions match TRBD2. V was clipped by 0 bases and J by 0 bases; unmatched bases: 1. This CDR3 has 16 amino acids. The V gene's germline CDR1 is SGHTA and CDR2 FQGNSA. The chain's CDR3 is CASSLALAGGSYEQYF. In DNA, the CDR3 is TGTGCCAGCAGCTTAGCGCTAGCGGGGGGCTCCTACGAGCAGTACTTC.

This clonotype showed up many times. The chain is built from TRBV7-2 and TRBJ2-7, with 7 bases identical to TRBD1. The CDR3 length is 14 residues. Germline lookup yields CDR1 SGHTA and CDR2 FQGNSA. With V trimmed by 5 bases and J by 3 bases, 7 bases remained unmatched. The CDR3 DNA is TGTGCCAGCAGCACTGGGACAGCTTACTACGAGCAGTACTTC. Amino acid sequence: CASSTGTAYYEQYF. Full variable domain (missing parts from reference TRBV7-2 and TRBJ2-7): GAGVSQSPSNKVTEKGKDVELRCDPISGHTALYWYRQSLGQGLEFLIYFQGNSAPDKSGLPSDRFSAERTGGSVSTLTIQRTQQEDSAVYLCASSTGTAYYEQYFGPGTRLTVT.

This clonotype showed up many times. CDR3: CASSGGGSYNSPLHF. Here the CDR3 DNA reads TGTGCCAGCAGTGGGGGCGGCTCCTATAATTCACCCCTCCACTTT. This rearrangement joins TRBV25-1 to TRBJ1-6; a weak D match, TRBD1 (5 bases). V was shortened by 4 bases and J by 0 bases, with 7 bases between the two germline ends. This CDR3 region has 15 residues. Germline V lookup: CDR1 MGHDK, CDR2 SYGVNS.

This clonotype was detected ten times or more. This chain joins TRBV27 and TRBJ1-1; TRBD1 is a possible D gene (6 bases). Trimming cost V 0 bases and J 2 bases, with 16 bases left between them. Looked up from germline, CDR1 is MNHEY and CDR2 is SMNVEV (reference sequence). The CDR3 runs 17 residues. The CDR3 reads CASSLSGGAERNTEAFF. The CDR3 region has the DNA TGTGCCAGCAGTTTATCGGGGGGGGCAGAGAGAAACACTGAAGCTTTCTTT.

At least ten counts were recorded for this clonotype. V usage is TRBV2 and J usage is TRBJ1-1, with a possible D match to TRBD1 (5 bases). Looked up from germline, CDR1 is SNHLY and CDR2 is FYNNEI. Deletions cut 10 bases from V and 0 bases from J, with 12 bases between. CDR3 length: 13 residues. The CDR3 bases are TGTGCCACCCAAAGGACACTGAACACTGAAGCTTTCTTT. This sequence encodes CATQRTLNTEAFF.

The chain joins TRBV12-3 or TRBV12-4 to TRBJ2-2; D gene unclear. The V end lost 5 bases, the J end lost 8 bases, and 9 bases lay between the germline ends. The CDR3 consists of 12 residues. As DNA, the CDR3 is TGTGCCAGCAGTCCCTCATCGGGGGAGCTGTTTTTT. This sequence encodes CASSPSSGELFF.

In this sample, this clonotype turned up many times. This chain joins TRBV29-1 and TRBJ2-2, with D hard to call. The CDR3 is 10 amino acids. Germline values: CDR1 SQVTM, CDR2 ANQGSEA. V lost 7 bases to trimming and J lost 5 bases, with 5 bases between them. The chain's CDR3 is CSAFTGELFF. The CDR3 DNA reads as TGCAGCGCCTTTACCGGGGAGCTGTTTTTT.

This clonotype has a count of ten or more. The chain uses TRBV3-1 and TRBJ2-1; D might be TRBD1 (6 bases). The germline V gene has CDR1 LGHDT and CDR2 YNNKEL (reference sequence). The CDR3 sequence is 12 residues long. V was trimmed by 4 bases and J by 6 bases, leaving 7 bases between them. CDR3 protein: CASSRGGNEQFF. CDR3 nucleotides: TGTGCCAGCAGCCGAGGGGGCAATGAGCAGTTCTTC.

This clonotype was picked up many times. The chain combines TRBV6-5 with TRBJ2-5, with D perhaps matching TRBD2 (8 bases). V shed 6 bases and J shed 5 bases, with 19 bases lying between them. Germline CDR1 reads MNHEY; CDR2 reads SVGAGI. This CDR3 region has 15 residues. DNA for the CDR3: TGTGCCAGCAGCACAGGGACAGCGGGGGAGGAGACCCAGTACTTC. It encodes CASSTGTAGEETQYF.

CDR3 nucleotides: TGCGCCAGCAGCCAAGGGACAGCGGAAGGAAACACCATATATTTT. Translating it yields CASSQGTAEGNTIYF. The V gene is TRBV4-3, the J gene TRBJ1-3; perhaps TRBD1 as D (6 bases). Germline V lookup: CDR1 LGHNA, CDR2 YSLEER. The CDR3 runs 15 residues. The V gene lost 1 base and the J gene lost 4 bases, with 11 bases spanning the gap.

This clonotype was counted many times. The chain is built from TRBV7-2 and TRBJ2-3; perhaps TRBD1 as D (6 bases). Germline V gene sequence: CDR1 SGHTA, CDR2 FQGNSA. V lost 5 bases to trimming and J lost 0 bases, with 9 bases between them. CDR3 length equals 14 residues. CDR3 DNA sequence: TGTGCCAGCAGCCTGGACAGAAGCACAGATACGCAGTATTTT. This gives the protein CASSLDRSTDTQYF.

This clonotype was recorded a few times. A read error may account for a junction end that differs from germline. DNA of the CDR3: TGTGCCAGTAGCTTCAGCCCCCAGGGGATGAGTGCTCTCTTT. It yields the protein CASSFSPQGMSALF. This chain links TRBV7-2 with TRBJ1-1, with D tentatively TRBD1 (6 bases). From germline, CDR1 is SGHTA and CDR2 FQGNSA. The CDR3 is 14 residues long.

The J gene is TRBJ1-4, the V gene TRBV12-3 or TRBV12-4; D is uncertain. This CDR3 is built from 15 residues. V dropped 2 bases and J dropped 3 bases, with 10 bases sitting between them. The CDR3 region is CASSLLGPANEKLFF. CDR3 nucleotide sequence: TGTGCCAGCAGTTTACTGGGTCCGGCTAATGAAAAACTGTTTTTT.

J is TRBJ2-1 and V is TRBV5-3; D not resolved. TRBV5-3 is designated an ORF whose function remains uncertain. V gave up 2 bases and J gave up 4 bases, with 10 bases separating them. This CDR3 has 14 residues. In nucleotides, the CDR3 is TGTGCCAGAAGCTTAAACCTAAAATACAATGAGCAGTTCTTC. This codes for CARSLNLKYNEQFF.

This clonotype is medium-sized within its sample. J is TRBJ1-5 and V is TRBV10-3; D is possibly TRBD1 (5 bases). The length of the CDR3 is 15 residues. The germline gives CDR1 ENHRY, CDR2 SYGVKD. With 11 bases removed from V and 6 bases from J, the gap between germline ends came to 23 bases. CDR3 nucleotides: TGTGCCGCTACTCAAGCGGCAGGGTTGCTTCAGCCCCAGCATTTT. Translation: CAATQAAGLLQPQHF.

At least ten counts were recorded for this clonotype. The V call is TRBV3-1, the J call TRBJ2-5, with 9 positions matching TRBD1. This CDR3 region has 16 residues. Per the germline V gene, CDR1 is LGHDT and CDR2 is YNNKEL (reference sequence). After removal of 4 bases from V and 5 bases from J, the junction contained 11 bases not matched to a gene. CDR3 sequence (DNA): TGTGCCAGCAGCCGAAACCGGGACAGGGTGTGGGAGACCCAGTACTTC. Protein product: CASSRNRDRVWETQYF.

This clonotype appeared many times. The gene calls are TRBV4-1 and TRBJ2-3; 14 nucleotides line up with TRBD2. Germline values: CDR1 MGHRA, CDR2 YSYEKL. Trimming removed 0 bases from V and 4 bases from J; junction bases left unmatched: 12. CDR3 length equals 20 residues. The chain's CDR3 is CASSQEGFRLAGGPPDTQYF. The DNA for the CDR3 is TGCGCCAGCAGCCAAGAAGGGTTCCGACTAGCGGGGGGGCCGCCAGATACGCAGTATTTT.

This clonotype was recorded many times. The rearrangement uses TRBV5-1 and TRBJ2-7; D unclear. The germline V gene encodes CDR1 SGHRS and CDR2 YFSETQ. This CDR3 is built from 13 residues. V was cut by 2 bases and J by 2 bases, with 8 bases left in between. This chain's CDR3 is CASSFEPPYEQYF. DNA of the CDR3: TGCGCCAGCAGCTTTGAGCCCCCCTACGAGCAGTACTTC.

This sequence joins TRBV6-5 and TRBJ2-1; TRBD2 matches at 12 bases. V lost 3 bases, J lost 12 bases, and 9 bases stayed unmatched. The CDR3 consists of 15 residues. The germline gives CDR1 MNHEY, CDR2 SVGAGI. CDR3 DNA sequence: TGTGCCAGCAGTTATACTAGCGGGGGGCCTCGAGGGCAGTTCTTC. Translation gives CASSYTSGGPRGQFF.

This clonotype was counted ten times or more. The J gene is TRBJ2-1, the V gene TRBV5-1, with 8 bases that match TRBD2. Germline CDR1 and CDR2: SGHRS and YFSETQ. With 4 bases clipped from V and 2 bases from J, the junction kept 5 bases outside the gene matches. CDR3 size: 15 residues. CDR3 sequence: CASSRRGGTYNEQFF. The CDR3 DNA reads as TGCGCCAGCAGCCGTCGGGGGGGCACCTACAATGAGCAGTTCTTC.

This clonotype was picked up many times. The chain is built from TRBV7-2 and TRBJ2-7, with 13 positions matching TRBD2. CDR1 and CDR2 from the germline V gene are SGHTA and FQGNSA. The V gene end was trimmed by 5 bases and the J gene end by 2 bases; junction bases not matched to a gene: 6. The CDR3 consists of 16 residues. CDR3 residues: CASSLQTSGGAYEQYF. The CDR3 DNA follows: TGTGCCAGCAGCCTTCAAACTAGCGGGGGGGCCTACGAGCAGTACTTC.

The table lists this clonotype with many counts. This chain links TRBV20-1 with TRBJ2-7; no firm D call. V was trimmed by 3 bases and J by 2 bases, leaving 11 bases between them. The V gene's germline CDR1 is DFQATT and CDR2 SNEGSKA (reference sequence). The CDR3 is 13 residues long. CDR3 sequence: CSASAPTAYEQYF. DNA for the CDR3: TGCAGTGCTAGTGCCCCGACTGCCTACGAGCAGTACTTC.

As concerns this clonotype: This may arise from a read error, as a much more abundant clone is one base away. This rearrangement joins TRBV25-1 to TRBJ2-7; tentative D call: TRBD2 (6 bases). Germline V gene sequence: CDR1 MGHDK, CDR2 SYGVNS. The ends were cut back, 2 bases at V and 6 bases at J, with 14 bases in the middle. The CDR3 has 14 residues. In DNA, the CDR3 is TGTGCCAGCAGTGAAATTGGGCTGGGGGGCGAGCAGTACTTC. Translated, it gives CASSEIGLGGEQYF.